The sequence of this T cell receptor beta chain was determined in a study of beta chain features in type 1 diabetes (dated by TCRdb to 2016 to 2019). For the study in its entirety: Mean age, gender distribution, total cell number and subset yield were not different between patients and healthy donors. A total of about 110 million sorted cells were examined across all samples, and the number of cells per subset was strongly correlated with RNA yield. The study compared TCRB repertoires of sorted circulating CD4+ T cell subsets between recently diagnosed type 1 diabetes patients and matched healthy donors. Regulatory and stem cell-like memory subsets were isolated from only 8 patients and roughly 8 healthy donors, whereas naive and central memory subsets came from all 30 or so donors.

Paper-wide results and their limitations: Naive, central memory and regulatory TCRB repertoires appeared to be more similar among patients than among healthy donors. Because small numbers of individuals were included in the HLA sub-analyses, any influence of HLA type on TCRB rearrangement was left unresolved. At VDJ recombination sites, type 1 diabetes patients had fewer insertions and more deleted nucleotides, which implies abnormalities in thymic rearrangement. In all four CD4+ subsets, TCRB CDR3 length was moderately but significantly shorter in type 1 diabetes patients. Shorter templates might have been favored by PCR, but patient and control samples were amplified and corrected together, so both groups would have been affected equally by any skew. Because cDNA rather than genomic DNA was sequenced, highly expressing activated cells could have been over-represented, although no difference in activation and CD3 levels was found between groups.

The trim is 1 base for V and 4 bases for J, with a gap of 10 bases between the germline ends. Reading from cysteine to phenylalanine, the CDR3 counts 14 amino acids. The CDR3 DNA has 42 bases and is translated from base 1. CDR1 KGHSY and CDR2 FQNENV are derived from the germline V gene. Each donor gave one peripheral blood draw, averaging about 100 mL, which was collected into heparinised tubes. A BD FACSAria II and a panel including CD45RO, CCR7, CD25, CD127, CD95 and CD27 were used to sort naive, central memory, regulatory and stem cell-like memory CD4+ T cells. Purity was above 95% for every sorted population. Right away, PBMCs were isolated by Lymphoprep density gradient centrifugation and were stained directly, with no culture step. So that batch effects would be minimized, each experiment stained and sorted samples in pairs, pairing one healthy donor with one patient. Concerning this clone itself: It has no known antigen specificity. No per-base quality is available; no much larger clone lies one base away.

All of the isolated RNA was reverse transcribed with the High Capacity cDNA Reverse Transcription Kit, so expressed TCRB transcripts were sequenced. Naive, central memory and regulatory T cell samples underwent deep immunoSEQ sequencing, averaging around 4 million total reads per sample. Sorted cells were lysed in RLT buffer and RNA was extracted with DNase-treated RNeasy Micro or Mini kits, depending on cell number. Each cell subset was processed on its own to prevent cross-contamination, while patient and healthy donor samples were processed together. TCRB sequences were amplified from cDNA with the immunoSEQ multiplex PCR, producing 87-bp fragments spanning the CDR3 region. The amplicons were sequenced using the Illumina HiSeq platform. Per the original workflow: PCR bias was computationally corrected using synthetic template baselines, reads within Hamming distance 2 were collapsed, and singletons that could not be merged were discarded. Reads were aligned to IMGT to assign V, D and J genes, CDR3 length, and insertions or deletions at six rearrangement sites. Clonotype counts were normalized to sorted cell number within each subset before computing true diversity and Gini coefficients with the tcR R package. Repertoire sharing was quantified using the overlap coefficient calculated on TCRB nucleotide sequences. Out-of-frame TCRB sequences from naive cells were analyzed as a proxy for the pre-selection repertoire. This immuneACCESS table, as held by TCRdb, lists in-frame sequences with V and J called but not all clones. Of the missing ones, under half trace to an unresolved V gene in checked studies; the others have no known cause. V, J and clone size derive from that table, while D and trimming were established from the DNA sequence. The sample yields 350,000 to 450,000 clones; about 15% were counted once. Roughly 0.019% of the sample comes from the top ten.

Sequenced material: naive CD4+ T cells from blood. The cell subset or site label for this specimen denotes: true naive CD4+ T cells. This chain joins TRBV16 to TRBJ1-1; the D gene is unclear. The origin of this receptor is a woman in her late teens or twenties in good health. Read as DNA, the sequence is TGTGCCAGCAGCCAATTAGAGGGCGGCACTGAAGCTTTCTTT. This codes for CASSQLEGGTEAFF.